What follows are 28 T cell receptor beta chains derived from one specimen sequenced in a study of vaccination effects on CD4 cells after COVID-19. Investigators separated out CD4+ T cells once approximately 9 days of culture had passed. These receptors' antigens are unknown. Sequenced by immunoSEQ multiplex PCR; TCRdb stores in-frame clones only, minus some. The sample consists of more than 60,000 clones, under 80% of them appearing once. The sequences come from CD4+ T cells from PBMCs cultured without peptide, collected before COVID-19 vaccination. The source is a human donor who had a prior SARS-CoV-2 infection.

V and J are TRBV5-1 and TRBJ1-3; unclear D gene. The CDR3 is 14 residues long. The germline gives CDR1 SGHRS, CDR2 YFSETQ. Trimming took off 3 bases at V and 0 bases at J, with 7 bases between the two ends. CDR3 in amino acids: CASSSTASGNTIYF. In DNA form, the CDR3 reads TGCGCCAGCAGCTCTACAGCCTCTGGAAACACCATATATTTT.

The J gene is TRBJ1-2, the V gene TRBV27; D is possibly TRBD1 (6 bases). This CDR3 has 13 amino acids. V lost 5 bases, J lost 4 bases, and 11 bases lay in between. The germline V gene encodes CDR1 MNHEY and CDR2 SMNVEV (reference sequence). The CDR3 sequence is CASSPTGSYGYTF. In nucleotides, the CDR3 is TGTGCCAGCAGTCCAACAGGGAGCTATGGCTACACCTTC.

This chain uses TRBV29-1 with TRBJ2-5; TRBD1 matches at 8 bases. Germline assignment: CDR1 SQVTM and CDR2 ANQGSEA. After removal of 4 bases from V and 4 bases from J, the junction contained 11 bases not matched to a gene. This CDR3 is 15 amino acids long. This CDR3 reads CSVVVSRGPGETQYF. CDR3 nucleotide sequence: TGCAGCGTTGTTGTTAGCAGGGGGCCGGGAGAGACCCAGTACTTC. Drawing the rest from reference TRBV29-1 and TRBJ2-5, the complete variable domain is SAVISQKPSRDICQRGTSLTIQCQVDSQVTMMFWYRQQPGQSLTLIATANQGSEATYESGFVIDKFPISRPNLTFSTLTVSNMSPEDSSIYLCSVVVSRGPGETQYFGPGTRLLVL.

This clone was observed a handful of times. CDR3 nucleotides: TGTGCCAGCAGCGTAGCGACGGCGTACCAAGAGACCCAGTACTTC. Translating it yields CASSVATAYQETQYF. The chain couples TRBV9 to TRBJ2-5; D call uncertain. This CDR3 is built from 15 residues. Germline V gene data show CDR1 as SGDLS and CDR2 as YYNGEE. V was shortened by 0 bases and J by 0 bases, with 9 bases between the two germline ends.

V gene TRBV9 combines with J gene TRBJ2-3, with D perhaps being TRBD1 or TRBD2 (5 bases each). Germline CDR1 SGDLS, CDR2 YYNGEE. The CDR3 loop spans 14 amino acids. The V end lost 3 bases, the J end lost 2 bases, and 10 bases lay between the germline ends. The CDR3 protein is CASSDGAFTDTQYF. CDR3 DNA sequence: TGTGCCAGCAGCGACGGGGCTTTCACAGATACGCAGTATTTT.

This chain uses TRBV6-5 with TRBJ1-5, with D hard to call. The germline V gene encodes CDR1 MNHEY and CDR2 SVGAGI. The CDR3 runs to 15 residues. The V and J ends lost 2 bases and 4 bases respectively, with 12 bases between them. CDR3 amino acids: CASSYTGYGNQPQHF. The CDR3 region has the DNA TGTGCCAGCAGTTACACGGGGTATGGGAATCAGCCCCAGCATTTT.

V usage is TRBV7-3 and J usage is TRBJ2-2, with 9 bases that match TRBD2. The V gene's germline CDR1 is SGHTA and CDR2 FQGTGA. Trimming removed 4 bases from V and 3 bases from J; junction bases left unmatched: 15. The length of the CDR3 is 19 residues. In nucleotides, the CDR3 is TGTGCCAGCAGCTCACGCGGCGGACCTAGCGGGGACTACACCGGGGAGCTGTTTTTT. Translation gives CASSSRGGPSGDYTGELFF.

This clone was picked up one time. V is TRBV7-3 and J is TRBJ2-2; 8 nucleotides match TRBD1. The CDR3 extends over 16 amino acids. The germline V gene has CDR1 SGHTA and CDR2 FQGTGA. V lost 5 bases and J lost 1; bases outside the gene matches: 6. The CDR3 loop is CASSISGTGNTGELFF. The CDR3 nucleotides read TGTGCCAGCAGCATATCCGGGACAGGGAACACCGGGGAGCTGTTTTTT.

The V call is TRBV7-6, the J call TRBJ2-3; the match to TRBD1 covers 8 bases. This CDR3 region has 14 residues. Germline trimming cut 3 bases from V and 2 bases from J; bases unmatched to any gene: 1. CDR1 and CDR2 from the germline V gene are SGHVS and FNYEAQ. CDR3 in DNA: TGTGCCAGCAGCTTGACAGGGGACACAGATACGCAGTATTTT. Translating it yields CASSLTGDTDTQYF.

J is TRBJ1-6 and V is TRBV28; D not certain. CDR1 is MDHEN, CDR2 SYDVKM, per germline. V was cut by 5 bases and J by 9 bases, with 8 bases left in between. CDR3 length equals 12 residues. The CDR3 spells CASSVPTSPLHF. DNA for the CDR3: TGTGCCAGCAGTGTACCGACTTCACCCCTCCACTTT.

This chain uses TRBV2 with TRBJ1-6; D gene unclear. This CDR3 has 13 residues. The germline gives CDR1 SNHLY, CDR2 FYNNEI. V lost 10 bases and J lost 13, with 20 bases in between. CDR3 sequence (DNA): TGTGCCACCTCCGCAGCTAGAGTCGTGCCCCTCCACTTT. Its protein is CATSAARVVPLHF.

J is TRBJ1-6 and V is TRBV2; the match to TRBD1 covers 7 bases. Germline CDR1 is SNHLY and CDR2 is FYNNEI. The CDR3 has 13 amino acids. V lost 8 bases, J lost 6 bases, and 4 bases stayed unmatched. CDR3 in amino acids: CASGGQPNSPLHF. In nucleotides, the CDR3 is TGTGCCAGCGGGGGACAGCCTAATTCACCCCTCCACTTT.

There are a few counts of this clone. V is TRBV14 and J is TRBJ1-2; possibly TRBD1 for D (6 bases). V lost 3 bases and J 4 bases, leaving 9 bases between the germline ends. This CDR3 is 13 amino acids long. Germline CDR1 reads SGHDN; CDR2 reads FVKESK. The CDR3 sequence: CASSQGRGYGYTF. In DNA form, the CDR3 reads TGTGCCAGCAGCCAGGGCAGGGGCTATGGCTACACCTTC.

The V gene is TRBV9, the J gene TRBJ2-5; D not certain. The CDR3 covers 14 residues. Trimming shortened V by 1 base and J by 5 bases, and 12 bases separated the two germline ends. The germline CDR1 and CDR2 sequences are SGDLS and YYNGEE. The chain's CDR3 is CASSVMGLMETQYF. CDR3 DNA: TGTGCCAGCAGCGTAATGGGGTTGATGGAGACCCAGTACTTC.

The chain has TRBV5-1 and TRBJ1-6; D may be TRBD1 (6 bases). V was trimmed by 1 base and J by 7 bases, leaving 15 bases between them. The CDR3 sequence is 16 residues long. CDR1 and CDR2 from the germline V gene are SGHRS and YFSETQ. The CDR3 sequence is CASSLFGAGVNSPLHF. The CDR3, as DNA: TGCGCCAGCAGCTTGTTTGGGGCAGGGGTAAATTCACCCCTCCACTTT.

This chain links TRBV6-1 with TRBJ1-1; the D gene is possibly TRBD1 (6 bases). Trimming took 1 base from V and 1 from J, leaving 10 bases between them. The CDR3 runs to 15 residues. Germline V gene lookup returns CDR1 MNHNS and CDR2 SASEGT. CDR3 sequence reads: CASSEVSRGNTEAFF. CDR3 DNA sequence: TGTGCCAGCAGTGAAGTATCCAGGGGGAACACTGAAGCTTTCTTT.

This rearrangement joins TRBV6-2 or TRBV6-3 to TRBJ2-1; tentatively, D is TRBD1 (5 bases). V lost 6 bases to trimming and J lost 9 bases, with 15 bases between them. The CDR3 totals 13 residues. Germline V gene lookup returns CDR1 MNHEY and CDR2 SVGEGT. This chain's CDR3 is CASSLQVSGEQFF. In DNA, the CDR3 is TGTGCCAGCAGCCTACAGGTTTCCGGTGAGCAGTTCTTC.

The chain employs TRBV7-9 and TRBJ1-2; the D gene is possibly TRBD1 (6 bases). This CDR3 comprises 13 residues. Germline CDR1 and CDR2: SEHNR and FQNEAQ (reference sequence). Trimming pared 1 base from V and 7 bases from J, leaving 10 bases between. In nucleotides, the CDR3 is TGTGCCAGCAGCTTAGGGGGGGCTGGTGGCTACACCTTC. It specifies CASSLGGAGGYTF.

The CDR3 coding sequence is TGCGCCAGCAGCCAACCCGGGACATATCAGCCCCAGCATTTT. Protein product: CASSQPGTYQPQHF. The chain recombines TRBV4-1 with TRBJ1-5; possibly TRBD1 for D (6 bases). Trimming left V 2 bases short and J 5 bases short, with 10 bases between. The CDR3 runs 14 residues. The germline CDR1 and CDR2 sequences are MGHRA and YSYEKL.

J is TRBJ2-7 and V is TRBV30; 12 bases align to TRBD2. V was pared by 5 bases and J by 3 bases, with 11 bases of the junction left unmatched. Germline lookup yields CDR1 GTSNPN and CDR2 SVGIG (reference sequence). This CDR3 spans 16 amino acids. CDR3 nucleotide sequence: TGTGCCTGGGAGGGACTAGCGGGCGGGAGGATCTACGAGCAGTACTTC. Its translation: CAWEGLAGGRIYEQYF.

V gene TRBV27 combines with J gene TRBJ2-3, with TRBD2 identical over 10 bases. Germline V CDR1 and CDR2: MNHEY, SMNVEV (reference sequence). V lost 5 bases to trimming and J lost 0 bases; unmatched junction nucleotides: 17. The CDR3 is 20 amino acids. The DNA for the CDR3 is TGTGCCAGCAGTGGGATAGCGGGGGGCAATAAACCTTCTAGCACAGATACGCAGTATTTT. This codes for CASSGIAGGNKPSSTDTQYF.

This clone was detected only a few times. This chain links TRBV7-2 with TRBJ2-3; 7 nucleotides align to TRBD2. The V segment lost 5 bases and the J segment 11 bases; nucleotides outside the gene matches: 22. This CDR3 region has 17 residues. Germline CDR1 is SGHTA and CDR2 is FQGNSA. Written as DNA, the CDR3 is TGTGCCAGCAGCCTACGGGGGGAGGGACTACCTCCTATGTGGCAGTATTTT. Amino acid sequence: CASSLRGEGLPPMWQYF. Full variable domain (remainder filled in from reference TRBV7-2 and TRBJ2-3): GAGVSQSPSNKVTEKGKDVELRCDPISGHTALYWYRQSLGQGLEFLIYFQGNSAPDKSGLPSDRFSAERTGGSVSTLTIQRTQQEDSAVYLCASSLRGEGLPPMWQYFGPGTRLTVL.

The V gene is TRBV4-3, the J gene TRBJ2-3; TRBD1 matches at 12 bases. The CDR3 is made up of 17 amino acids. The trim removed 1 base at V and 8 bases at J, leaving 10 bases unmatched. CDR1 is LGHNA and CDR2 is YSLEER in the germline V gene. The CDR3 spells CASSQAPPGQGAVTQYF. The CDR3 DNA reads TGCGCCAGCAGCCAAGCCCCTCCGGGACAGGGGGCCGTTACGCAGTATTTT.

V gene TRBV6-5 combines with J gene TRBJ2-5; 8 nucleotides match TRBD2. Germline values: CDR1 MNHEY, CDR2 SVGAGI. Germline trimming cut 0 bases from V and 2 bases from J; bases unmatched to any gene: 5. The CDR3 contains 16 residues. The CDR3 here is CASSYSMASGQETQYF. The CDR3, as DNA: TGTGCCAGCAGTTACTCGATGGCTAGCGGGCAAGAGACCCAGTACTTC.

V is TRBV27 and J is TRBJ1-2; D might be TRBD1 (5 bases). Trimming removed 6 bases at V and 4 bases at J, with 18 bases between. CDR3 length equals 15 residues. In germline, CDR1 is MNHEY, CDR2 SMNVEV (reference sequence). The CDR3 spells CASSPKTWGGYGYTF. The DNA for the CDR3 is TGTGCCAGCAGCCCCAAAACGTGGGGGGGCTATGGCTACACCTTC.

The chain recombines TRBV7-3 with TRBJ2-3; 10 nucleotides align to TRBD2. The length of the CDR3 is 16 residues. J was trimmed by 2 bases and V by 4 bases; bases with no gene match: 6. Per the germline V gene, CDR1 is SGHTA and CDR2 is FQGTGA. CDR3 loop: CASSSIAGGSTDTQYF. CDR3 sequence (DNA): TGTGCCAGCAGCTCAATAGCGGGGGGTTCCACAGATACGCAGTATTTT.

The chain recombines TRBV7-8 with TRBJ2-7, with D possibly being TRBD1 or TRBD2 (5 bases each). CDR3 length equals 16 residues. Trimming stripped 5 bases from V and 2 bases from J, with 19 bases between. Per germline, CDR1 SGHVS and CDR2 FQNEAQ. The CDR3 DNA reads as TGTGCCAGCAGCCCACCTAGGGACCTAACCCCCTACGAGCAGTACTTC. Residues: CASSPPRDLTPYEQYF. The whole variable domain, remainder taken from reference TRBV7-8 and TRBJ2-7, is GAGVSQSPRYKVAKRGQDVALRCDPISGHVSLFWYQQALGQGPEFLTYFQNEAQLDKSGLPSDRFFAERPEGSVSTLKIQRTQQEDSAVYLCASSPPRDLTPYEQYFGPGTRLTVT.

This chain links TRBV7-3 with TRBJ2-2, with 9 bases fitting TRBD2. CDR3 size: 21 residues. Germline values: CDR1 SGHTA, CDR2 FQGTGA. With 1 base clipped from V and 6 bases from J, the junction kept 21 bases outside the gene matches. DNA for the CDR3: TGTGCCAGCAGCTTAAAGCCCGATTTATTTAGCGGGAGTAGTTTTGCCGGGGAGCTGTTTTTT. Its protein is CASSLKPDLFSGSSFAGELFF.